The 23 T cell receptor beta chains presented below share a single source sample, sequenced in a study of Ad26.COV2.S vaccination and SARS-CoV-2 variants. This sample's treatment: some 20 received Ad26.COV2.S at low or high dose, single or two shots; roughly five received placebo; per-sample allocation not given. Following the first vaccine or placebo injection, samples were taken on day 63. Sequencing used immunoSEQ multiplex PCR; TCRdb keeps in-frame clones, though not all of them. The sample holds roughly 680,000 clones, around 92% seen once. This specimen consisted of peripheral blood, obtained in a trial of Ad26.COV2.S vaccine versus placebo. These receptors were collected from a person aged 18-60 years who received the Ad26.COV2.S COVID-19 vaccine or a placebo.

The J gene is TRBJ1-1, the V gene TRBV3-1 (or the pseudogene TRBV3-2); perhaps TRBD1 as D (6 bases). CDR1 is LGHDT and CDR2 is YNNKEL in the germline V gene (reference sequence). V was trimmed by 7 bases and J by 1 base, leaving 13 bases between them. This CDR3 is built from 14 residues. The CDR3 DNA reads TGTGCCAGCACAGGTGACAGGCAGAACACTGAAGCTTTCTTT. It encodes CASTGDRQNTEAFF.

The chain joins TRBV10-3 to TRBJ1-5; D uncertain. Trimming shortened V by 2 bases and J by 2 bases, and 7 bases separated the two germline ends. The germline V gene has CDR1 ENHRY and CDR2 SYGVKD. CDR3 length equals 14 residues. The CDR3 loop is CAISEAAGNQPQHF. The CDR3 region has the DNA TGTGCCATCAGTGAGGCAGCAGGCAATCAGCCCCAGCATTTT.

This chain connects TRBV3-1 (or the pseudogene TRBV3-2) to TRBJ2-5; 13 bases map to TRBD2. From germline, CDR1 is LGHDT and CDR2 YNNKEL (reference sequence). The CDR3 covers 16 residues. J was trimmed by 4 bases and V by 4 bases; bases with no gene match: 6. The DNA of the CDR3 is TGTGCCAGCAGCCCCTGGACTAGCGGGAGCGGAGAGACCCAGTACTTC. Translating gives CASSPWTSGSGETQYF.

Details on this clone: This sample also contains other DNA sequences that code for the same CDR3. The gene calls are TRBV10-3 and TRBJ1-2; D gene ambiguous. Germline loops: CDR1 ENHRY, CDR2 SYGVKD. This CDR3 is 13 amino acids long. The V and J ends lost 2 bases and 1 base respectively, with 5 bases between them. The CDR3 DNA is TGTGCCATCAGTGAGAACGGTAACTATGGCTACACCTTC. It is translated as CAISENGNYGYTF.

The rearrangement joins TRBV6-5 to TRBJ1-1, with D hard to call. CDR3 length: 12 residues. The V gene lost 6 bases and the J gene lost 3 bases, with 8 bases spanning the gap. Germline V gives CDR1 MNHEY, CDR2 SVGAGI. The CDR3 DNA sequence: TGTGCCAGCAGGCCCGGGTACACTGAAGCTTTCTTT. Its translation is CASRPGYTEAFF.

The rearrangement links TRBV29-1 to TRBJ2-1; 11 positions agree with TRBD2. The ends lost 7 bases at V and 1 base at J; junction bases unmatched: 9. Per the germline V gene, CDR1 is SQVTM and CDR2 is ANQGSEA. The CDR3 runs to 16 residues. In DNA form, the CDR3 reads TGCAGCGGCACTACTAGCGGGGGTTCGTCCTACAATGAGCAGTTCTTC. Amino acid sequence: CSGTTSGGSSYNEQFF.

The chain carries TRBV5-4 and TRBJ2-2, with 10 bases matching TRBD2. Germline loops: CDR1 SGHNT, CDR2 YYREEE (reference sequence). This CDR3 spans 16 amino acids. The J segment lost 2 bases and the V segment lost 4 bases, leaving 5 bases of the junction unmatched. The CDR3 sequence is CASSPWTSGNTGELFF. The CDR3 region has the DNA TGTGCCAGCAGCCCGTGGACTAGCGGAAACACCGGGGAGCTGTTTTTT.

This clone appeared a single time. The chain carries TRBV7-9 and TRBJ2-1, with TRBD2 matching over 11 bases. The V gene's germline CDR1 is SEHNR and CDR2 FQNEAQ (reference sequence). The V segment lost 3 bases and the J segment 7 bases; nucleotides outside the gene matches: 5. This CDR3 contains 15 residues. The CDR3 spells CASSFRLAGRNEQFF. In DNA, the CDR3 is TGTGCCAGCAGCTTTAGACTAGCGGGGAGGAATGAGCAGTTCTTC.

This clone has only a few counts. The chain employs TRBV7-9 and TRBJ1-3, with unresolved D. The CDR3 consists of 13 residues. Trimming pared 2 bases from V and 4 bases from J, leaving 6 bases between. The germline CDR1 and CDR2 sequences are SEHNR and FQNEAQ (reference sequence). In DNA form, the CDR3 reads TGTGCCAGCAGCTTATACGGAGGAAACACCATATATTTT. Its translation: CASSLYGGNTIYF.

The chain uses TRBV12-3 or TRBV12-4 and TRBJ2-7; no definite D call. The V end lost 1 base, the J end lost 11 bases, and 9 bases lay between the germline ends. CDR3 size: 11 residues. CDR3 coding DNA: TGTGCCAGCAGTTTAGGGGCCGATGAGTACTTC. Protein sequence: CASSLGADEYF.

The chain links TRBV7-8 to TRBJ2-5; D unclear. Germline values: CDR1 SGHVS, CDR2 FQNEAQ. CDR3 size: 15 residues. V shed 0 bases and J shed 6 bases, with 14 bases lying between them. CDR3 loop: CASSLAPGPEKTQYF. The CDR3 bases are TGTGCCAGCAGCTTAGCCCCGGGTCCAGAAAAGACCCAGTACTTC.

The chain carries TRBV13 and TRBJ2-5; D is undetermined. The germline V gene has CDR1 PRHDT and CDR2 FYEKMQ (reference sequence). The ends were cut back, 1 base at V and 7 bases at J, with 10 bases in the middle. This CDR3 is built from 13 residues. The CDR3 spells CASSLASIGTQYF. The CDR3 bases are TGTGCCAGCAGCTTAGCGAGCATAGGGACCCAGTACTTC.

This rearrangement joins TRBV7-7 to TRBJ2-3; unclear D gene. V lost 0 bases and J 2 bases, leaving 6 bases between the germline ends. The germline gives CDR1 SSHAT, CDR2 FNYEAQ (reference sequence). The CDR3 sequence is 14 residues long. CDR3 nucleotide sequence: TGTGCCAGCAGCTTAGCCGGACCCACAGATACGCAGTATTTT. Amino acid sequence: CASSLAGPTDTQYF.

This rearrangement joins TRBV12-5 to TRBJ2-1; D unclear. CDR3 length equals 12 residues. Trimming took 2 bases from V and 7 from J, leaving 6 bases between them. The germline V gene encodes CDR1 LGHNT and CDR2 FRNRAP. The CDR3 loop is CASGLILNEQFF. CDR3 nucleotide sequence: TGTGCTAGTGGTTTGATCCTTAATGAGCAGTTCTTC.

The chain's CDR3 is CASSANMNEQFF. The DNA of the CDR3 is TGCGCCAGCAGCGCTAATATGAATGAGCAGTTCTTC. V and J are TRBV5-1 and TRBJ2-1, with D unclear. The V end was cut by 4 bases, the J end by 7 bases, with 9 bases between. The germline V gene has CDR1 SGHRS and CDR2 YFSETQ. This CDR3 has 12 residues.

The chain joins TRBV27 to TRBJ1-5; D is undetermined. The V and J ends lost 4 bases and 6 bases respectively, with 10 bases between them. Germline CDR1 and CDR2: MNHEY and SMNVEV (reference sequence). The CDR3 is 13 amino acids. CDR3 DNA sequence: TGTGCCAGCAGTTCCGATCTGTTTCAGCCCCAGCATTTT. Translating it yields CASSSDLFQPQHF.

The chain is built from TRBV7-9 and TRBJ1-3, with D possibly TRBD1 on 5 matching bases. This CDR3 is 17 amino acids long. The germline V and J ends were trimmed by 1 base and 0 bases, with 13 bases remaining between them. Per the germline V gene, CDR1 is SEHNR and CDR2 is FQNEAQ (reference sequence). This CDR3 reads CASSLDGTTLSGNTIYF. The CDR3 coding sequence is TGTGCCAGCAGCTTAGATGGGACTACTCTCTCTGGAAACACCATATATTTT.

V is TRBV28 and J is TRBJ1-5; D not certain. The CDR3 loop spans 14 amino acids. V lost 5 bases, J lost 1 base, and 9 bases lay in between. Germline CDR1 reads MDHEN; CDR2 reads SYDVKM. The CDR3 coding sequence is TGTGCCAGCAGTCCTACCTTGAGCAATCAGCCCCAGCATTTT. It codes for CASSPTLSNQPQHF.

The chain recombines TRBV6-5 with TRBJ1-3; D remains unclear. V lost 6 bases and J lost 7, with 7 bases in between. The CDR3 is made up of 11 amino acids. CDR1 is MNHEY, CDR2 SVGAGI, per germline. The CDR3 sequence is CASRDRNTIYF. DNA for the CDR3: TGTGCCAGCAGAGATAGGAACACCATATATTTT.

This clone was recorded a few times. The chain recombines TRBV4-2 with TRBJ1-1; 7 bases are shared with TRBD1. CDR1 is LGHNA, CDR2 YNFKEQ, per germline. Trimming cost V 4 bases and J 1 base; bases outside gene matches: 6. CDR3 size: 15 residues. CDR3 DNA: TGTGCCAGCAGCCCCGGGGACAGAACGAACACTGAAGCTTTCTTT. Translating it yields CASSPGDRTNTEAFF.

This clone was recorded only once. This chain joins TRBV18 and TRBJ2-7; 9 nucleotides match TRBD1. Losses at the gene ends were 6 bases for V and 6 bases for J; bases not matched to a gene: 6. Germline V gene data show CDR1 as KGHSH and CDR2 as LQKENI. This CDR3 is built from 13 residues. The DNA for the CDR3 is TGTGCCAGCTCGGGGGGACAGGGCTCCGAGCAGTACTTC. This gives the protein CASSGGQGSEQYF. The variable domain in full, completed from reference TRBV18 and TRBJ2-7, reads NAGVMQNPRHLVRRRGQEARLRCSPMKGHSHVYWYRQLPEEGLKFMVYLQKENIIDESGMPKERFSAEFPKEGPSILRIQQVVRGDSAAYFCASSGGQGSEQYFGPGTRLTVT.

The CDR3: CASSLPGGPTGELFF. CDR3 DNA: TGCGCCAGCAGCTTGCCGGGAGGGCCGACCGGGGAGCTGTTTTTT. This chain uses TRBV5-1 with TRBJ2-2, with 8 bases matching TRBD2. The trim removed 1 base at V and 5 bases at J, leaving 4 bases unmatched. This CDR3 contains 15 residues. Germline-derived CDR1 and CDR2 are SGHRS and YFSETQ.

The gene calls are TRBV2 and TRBJ2-7; 7 nucleotides align to TRBD2. CDR1 is SNHLY and CDR2 is FYNNEI in the germline V gene. The CDR3 is made up of 14 amino acids. V gave up 6 bases and J gave up 7 bases; unmatched junction bases: 12. This CDR3 reads CASSDKREGWEQYF. Here the CDR3 DNA reads TGTGCCAGCAGCGACAAGAGGGAGGGATGGGAGCAGTACTTC.